Reported below is one T cell receptor beta chain. This clonotype was seen a handful of times. Its antigen target is currently unknown. The sample holds no much larger clone one base away, and base qualities are not on file. The entry originates in a study of early T cells in non-severe SARS-CoV-2 infection (dated by TCRdb to 2020 to 2023). Looking at the study overall: Because TCR sequencing relied on bulk RNA taken from unsorted whole blood, pairing of alpha and beta chains was not possible.

The study was a case-control design nested within a healthcare worker cohort in London, UK, with weekly nasopharyngeal swab PCR tests and blood sampling. Healthcare workers were enrolled in the week of the UK lockdown, from 23 to 31 March 2020, and were followed every week for up to about 16 weeks. The CDR3 contains 15 residues, cysteine and phenylalanine counted. Only CDR3 DNA remains: 45 bases, in frame from the first base. Cut back by 3 bases and 5 bases, the V and J ends lie 17 bases apart. CDR1 and CDR2 were assigned from the germline V gene as MDHEN and SYDVKM. Receptor libraries were prepared by 5' RACE. For sequencing, a NextSeq 500 was employed. Unique molecular identifiers were attached to individual cDNA molecules in the TCR library protocol so that sequencing error and PCR bias could be corrected. TCR alpha and beta chains were both sequenced, and the abundances of alpha and beta sequences in each sample were closely correlated with each other. The published analysis was carried out like this. Decombinator V4 was used to annotate TCR sequences for V gene, J gene and CDR3. Expanded TCRs were defined as changing significantly between any two time points under a Poisson model with p below 0.0001. Abundances of TCRs were expressed as counts per million after normalisation to the total number of TCRs sequenced in each sample. TRAV1-2 paired with TRAJ12, TRAJ20 or TRAJ33 defined MAIT TCRs, while TRAV10 paired with TRAJ18 defined iNKT TCRs. A search of VDJdb, accessed on 1 November 2021, was run for TCRs annotated to CMV, EBV and SARS-CoV-2, with TCRs annotated for multiple antigens excluded. TCRdb reprocessing: public reads trimmed at Q25 with fastp, clones called with MiXCR, in-frame beta chains kept. Rows merge per CDR3 protein into single entries with the most common DNA and genes. The V and J calls were determined by TCRdb, not by the authors. This sample is represented by some 66,000 distinct CDR3 sequences; roughly 13% of them were singletons. The top ten constitute approximately 4.7% of the sample.

Study-wide conclusions, independent of this receptor: VDJdb matching was skewed toward anti-spike CD8 responses, so virus-specific expansions were likely underestimated and private and CD4 specificities were missed.

This receptor was obtained from an adult who was a healthcare worker with PCR-confirmed SARS-CoV-2 infection or an uninfected control (not recorded which). The sequencing sample was made of whole blood. The sequence joins TRBV28 to TRBJ2-7, and possibly TRBD2, on 6 matching bases. The DNA sequence is TGTGCCAGCAGTTTGACGGGGAGGAACCGAAACGAGCAGTACTTC. This encodes CASSLTGRNRNEQYF.